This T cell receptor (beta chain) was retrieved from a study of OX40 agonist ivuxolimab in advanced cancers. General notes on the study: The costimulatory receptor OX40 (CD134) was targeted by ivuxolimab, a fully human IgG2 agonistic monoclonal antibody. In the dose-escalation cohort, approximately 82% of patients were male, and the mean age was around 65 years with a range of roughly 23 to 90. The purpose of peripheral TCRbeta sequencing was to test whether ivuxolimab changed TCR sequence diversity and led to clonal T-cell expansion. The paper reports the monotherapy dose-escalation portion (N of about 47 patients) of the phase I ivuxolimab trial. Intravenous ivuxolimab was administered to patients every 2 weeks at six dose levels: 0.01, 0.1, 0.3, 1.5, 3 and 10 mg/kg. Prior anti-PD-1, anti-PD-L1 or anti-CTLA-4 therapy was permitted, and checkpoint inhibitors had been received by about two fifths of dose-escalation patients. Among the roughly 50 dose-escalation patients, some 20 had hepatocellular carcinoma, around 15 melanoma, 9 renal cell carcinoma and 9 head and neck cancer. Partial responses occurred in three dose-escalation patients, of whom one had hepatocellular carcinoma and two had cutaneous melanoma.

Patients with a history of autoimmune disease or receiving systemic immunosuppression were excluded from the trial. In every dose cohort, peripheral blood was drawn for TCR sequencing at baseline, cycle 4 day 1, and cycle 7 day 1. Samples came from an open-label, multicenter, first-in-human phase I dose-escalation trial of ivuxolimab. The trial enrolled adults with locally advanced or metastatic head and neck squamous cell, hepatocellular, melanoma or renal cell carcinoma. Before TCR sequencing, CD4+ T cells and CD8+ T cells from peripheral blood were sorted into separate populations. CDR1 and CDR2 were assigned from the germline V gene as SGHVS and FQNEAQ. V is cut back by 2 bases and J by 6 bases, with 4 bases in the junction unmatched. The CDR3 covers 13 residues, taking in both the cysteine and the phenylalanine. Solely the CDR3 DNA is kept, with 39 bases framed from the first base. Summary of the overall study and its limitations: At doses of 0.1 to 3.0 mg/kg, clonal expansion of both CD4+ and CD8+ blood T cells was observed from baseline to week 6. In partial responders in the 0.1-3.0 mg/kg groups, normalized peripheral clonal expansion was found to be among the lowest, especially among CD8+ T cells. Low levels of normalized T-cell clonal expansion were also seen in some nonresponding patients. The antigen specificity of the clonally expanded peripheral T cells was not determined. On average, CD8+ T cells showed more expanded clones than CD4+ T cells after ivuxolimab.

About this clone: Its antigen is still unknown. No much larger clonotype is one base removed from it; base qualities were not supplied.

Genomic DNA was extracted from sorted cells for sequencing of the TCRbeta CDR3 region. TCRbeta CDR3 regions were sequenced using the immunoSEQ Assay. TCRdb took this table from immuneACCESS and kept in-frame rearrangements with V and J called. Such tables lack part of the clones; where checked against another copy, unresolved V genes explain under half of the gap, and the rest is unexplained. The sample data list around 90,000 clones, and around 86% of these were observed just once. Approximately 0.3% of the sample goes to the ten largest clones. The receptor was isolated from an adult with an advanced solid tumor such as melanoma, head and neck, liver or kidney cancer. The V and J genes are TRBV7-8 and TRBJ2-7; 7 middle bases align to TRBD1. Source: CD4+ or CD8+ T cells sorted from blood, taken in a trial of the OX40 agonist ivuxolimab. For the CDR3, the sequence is CASSLYRGGEQYF. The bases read TGTGCCAGCAGCTTATACAGGGGTGGCGAGCAGTACTTC.